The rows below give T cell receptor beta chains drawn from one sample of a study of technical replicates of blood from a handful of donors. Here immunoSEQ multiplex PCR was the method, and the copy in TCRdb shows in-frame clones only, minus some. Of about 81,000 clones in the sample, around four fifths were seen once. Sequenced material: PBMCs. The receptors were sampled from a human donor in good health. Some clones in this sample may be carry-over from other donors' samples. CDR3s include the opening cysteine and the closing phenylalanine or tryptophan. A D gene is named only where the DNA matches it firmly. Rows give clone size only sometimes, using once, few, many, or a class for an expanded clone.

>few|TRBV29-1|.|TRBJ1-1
CSVLLGGDTEAFF
TGCAGCGTGCTCCTGGGGGGGGATACTGAAGCTTTCTTT
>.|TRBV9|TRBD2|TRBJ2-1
CASFIAREGTNEQFF
TGTGCCAGCTTTATAGCGCGGGAGGGGACCAATGAGCAGTTCTTC
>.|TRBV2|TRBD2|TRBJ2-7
CASSGGSGAEQYF
TGTGCCAGCAGTGGGGGGAGCGGGGCCGAGCAGTACTTC
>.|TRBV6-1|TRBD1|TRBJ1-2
CASSTRGQGGYTF
TGTGCCAGCAGTACCAGGGGGCAAGGAGGCTACACCTTC
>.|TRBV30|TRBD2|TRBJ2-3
CAWGSWLAGADTQYF
TGTGCCTGGGGATCATGGCTAGCGGGAGCGGATACGCAGTATTTT
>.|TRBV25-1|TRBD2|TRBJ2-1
CASSGGGSGSYNEQFF
TGTGCCAGCAGTGGGGGGGGTAGCGGTTCATACAATGAGCAGTTCTTC
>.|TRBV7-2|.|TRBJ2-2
CASSPYLGGLTGELFF
TGTGCCAGCAGCCCCTATCTGGGGGGTCTGACCGGGGAGCTGTTTTTT
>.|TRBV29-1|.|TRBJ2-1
CSVGRVPLHGNEQFF
TGCAGCGTTGGCCGTGTTCCCCTCCACGGGAATGAGCAGTTCTTC
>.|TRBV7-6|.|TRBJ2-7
CASSRGYRSYEQYF
TGTGCCAGCAGCCGCGGATACCGCTCCTACGAGCAGTACTTC
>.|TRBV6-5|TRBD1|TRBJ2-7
CASSEIRDSYEQYF
TGTGCCAGCAGTGAAATCCGGGACAGCTACGAGCAGTACTTC
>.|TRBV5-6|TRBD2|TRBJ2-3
CASSAGTSGPTDTQYF
TGTGCCAGCAGCGCTGGGACTAGCGGGCCCACAGATACGCAGTATTTT
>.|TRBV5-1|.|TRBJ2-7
CASSLGGQGRDEQYF
TGCGCCAGCAGCTTGGGAGGTCAGGGAAGGGACGAGCAGTACTTC
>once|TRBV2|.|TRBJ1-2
CASRGAEGDGYTF
TGTGCCAGCAGAGGGGCCGAAGGGGATGGCTACACCTTC
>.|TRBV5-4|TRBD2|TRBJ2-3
CASSPGGAGGTTRITDTQYF
TGTGCCAGCAGCCCCGGGGGAGCGGGAGGGACCACTCGAATCACAGATACGCAGTATTTT
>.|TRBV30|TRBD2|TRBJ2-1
CAWSGSRSSGGQQFF
TGTGCCTGGAGTGGAAGCCGCTCTAGCGGGGGGCAGCAGTTCTTC
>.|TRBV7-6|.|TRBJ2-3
CASSLGTLTDTQYF
TGTGCCAGCAGCTTAGGGACACTTACAGATACGCAGTATTTT
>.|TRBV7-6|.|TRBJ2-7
CASSLVMFGYEQYF
TGTGCCAGCAGCTTAGTTATGTTCGGGTACGAGCAGTACTTC
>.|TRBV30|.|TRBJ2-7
CAWSGGLDPTAW
TGTGCCTGGAGTGGCGGGCTGGACCCCACCGCTTGG
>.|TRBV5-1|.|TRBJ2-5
CASRPGEETQYF
TGCGCCAGCAGGCCGGGAGAAGAGACCCAGTACTTC
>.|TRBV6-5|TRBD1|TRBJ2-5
CASRQGWETQYF
TGTGCCAGCAGACAGGGGTGGGAGACCCAGTACTTC
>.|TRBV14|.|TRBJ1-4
CATYEAGGRDEKLFF
TGTGCCACTTATGAGGCCGGGGGAAGGGATGAAAAACTGTTTTTC
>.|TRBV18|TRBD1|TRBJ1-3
CASSTTVGTETGNTIYF
TGTGCCAGCTCAACCACGGTCGGGACAGAGACTGGAAACACCATATATTTT
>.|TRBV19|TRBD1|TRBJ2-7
CASARQGPSYEQYF
TGTGCCAGTGCCAGACAGGGCCCATCCTACGAGCAGTACTTC
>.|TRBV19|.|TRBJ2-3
CASTMDRNTDTQYF
TGTGCCAGTACGATGGACAGAAACACAGATACGCAGTATTTT
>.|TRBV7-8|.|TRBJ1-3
CASTTRGSGNTIYF
TGTGCCAGCACCACCAGGGGCTCTGGAAACACCATATATTTT